This passage covers 3 T cell receptor beta chains from one sample sequenced in a study of blood T cell repertoires in COVID-19. Only in-frame clones appear in the TCRdb table, and some are missing; sequencing was by immunoSEQ multiplex PCR. Here the sample spans 210,000 or so clones, about four fifths being singletons. The sample comprised peripheral blood. The receptors originated from a woman of 80 years or more with acute or convalescent COVID-19.

The chain links TRBV5-1 to TRBJ2-3; tentatively, D is TRBD1 (7 bases). The germline V gene has CDR1 SGHRS and CDR2 YFSETQ. The CDR3 contains 15 residues. V was clipped by 1 base and J by 2 bases, with 11 bases between them. CDR3 DNA: TGCGCCAGCAGCTTGCAGGGGGGTATCACAGATACGCAGTATTTT. The encoded protein is CASSLQGGITDTQYF.

This rearrangement joins TRBV29-1 to TRBJ1-2; no clear D gene. V was cut by 2 bases and J by 0 bases, with 7 bases left in between. Germline-derived CDR1 and CDR2 are SQVTM and ANQGSEA. The CDR3 has 13 amino acids. CDR3 sequence reads: CSVESIANYGYTF. The CDR3 DNA is TGCAGCGTTGAAAGCATAGCTAACTATGGCTACACCTTC.

V is TRBV10-3 and J is TRBJ2-6; 9 bases match TRBD1. Germline V gene data show CDR1 as ENHRY and CDR2 as SYGVKD. Losses at the gene ends were 4 bases for V and 0 bases for J; bases not matched to a gene: 7. The CDR3 sequence is 18 residues long. CDR3 residues: CAISAQGASVSGANVLTF. The CDR3, as DNA: TGTGCCATCAGTGCACAGGGGGCTAGTGTCTCTGGGGCCAACGTCCTGACTTTC.